The 22 T cell receptor beta chains listed next were all sequenced from one sample in a study of patients and donors after allogeneic stem cell transplantation. MiXCR, run by TCRdb on the RT-PCR reads, gives a single entry per CDR3 protein. The table lists approximately 200,000 distinct CDR3 sequences, around 41% of them singletons. The sample was blood, either unsorted or a sorted T cell fraction (not recorded which). Source of these receptors: a human donor who was either an allogeneic HSCT recipient or a stem cell or donor lymphocyte infusion donor (not recorded which). It is not recorded whose cells these are; they may come from a transplant donor.

This clonotype was seen more than once but under ten times. The CDR3 loop is CSAPTGVIGEQPQHF. CDR3 DNA sequence: TGCAGTGCGCCGACAGGGGTAATAGGTGAACAGCCCCAGCATTTT. V gene TRBV20-1 combines with J gene TRBJ1-5; 8 bases fit TRBD1. With 6 bases clipped from V and 7 bases from J, the junction kept 14 bases outside the gene matches. The CDR3 spans 15 residues. CDR1 and CDR2 from the germline V gene are DFQATT and SNEGSKA (reference sequence).

The chain uses TRBV24-1 and TRBJ2-7; tentative D call: TRBD1 (6 bases). From germline, CDR1 is KGHDR and CDR2 SFDVKD. This CDR3 has 17 amino acids. V lost 0 bases, J lost 0 bases, and 14 bases lay in between. Written as DNA, the CDR3 is TGTGCCACCAGTGATTTGGGAACGGACAGCTACTCCTACGAGCAGTACTTC. This translates into CATSDLGTDSYSYEQYF.

This clonotype was seen a handful of times. The V call is TRBV20-1, the J call TRBJ2-7; TRBD2 matches 7 bases. The CDR3 is 13 residues long. Germline V CDR1 and CDR2: DFQATT, SNEGSKA (reference sequence). J lost 2 bases, V lost 6 bases, and 7 bases had no gene match. The CDR3 sequence: CSARGSRPYEQYF. The DNA for the CDR3 is TGCAGTGCGCGGGGGTCCAGACCCTACGAGCAGTACTTC.

In DNA, the CDR3 is TGTGCCAGCAGTGAACCCCTAGCGGGAGAGGATGCTTACAATGAGCAGTTCTTC. This gives the protein CASSEPLAGEDAYNEQFF. The chain joins TRBV2 to TRBJ2-1; 10 nucleotides match TRBD2. The V gene's germline CDR1 is SNHLY and CDR2 FYNNEI. The V segment lost 2 bases and the J segment 4 bases; nucleotides outside the gene matches: 11. The CDR3 spans 18 residues.

The chain couples TRBV4-1 to TRBJ2-2; 9 nucleotides line up with TRBD1. The CDR3 runs to 17 residues. The ends lost 1 base at V and 5 bases at J; junction bases unmatched: 8. CDR1 and CDR2 from the germline V gene are MGHRA and YSYEKL. The CDR3 region has the DNA TGCGCCAGCAGCCAAGTGTTGGGACAGGGACGGACCGGGGAGCTGTTTTTT. The encoded protein is CASSQVLGQGRTGELFF.

The CDR3 nucleotides read TGCGCCAGCAGCCAAGATTTTCGCCACCTGAACACCGGGGAGCTGTTTTTT. Its translation: CASSQDFRHLNTGELFF. The V gene is TRBV4-3, the J gene TRBJ2-2; D ambiguous. Trimming cost V 0 bases and J 1 base, with 12 bases left between them. The CDR3 spans 17 residues. Germline CDR1 LGHNA, CDR2 YSLEER.

This clonotype was observed a few times. This chain uses TRBV5-1 with TRBJ1-1; TRBD1 might be the D (5 bases). Between the trimmed V and J ends, which lost 3 bases and 0 bases, there was a span of 12 bases. The CDR3 is 15 amino acids. The germline V gene encodes CDR1 SGHRS and CDR2 YFSETQ. CDR3 nucleotide sequence: TGCGCCAGCAGCTGGGACGGGGGATTGAACACTGAAGCTTTCTTT. It yields the protein CASSWDGGLNTEAFF.

This clonotype was counted a single time. The chain has TRBV9 and TRBJ2-1, with 7 bases matching TRBD2. The CDR3 sequence is 17 residues long. After removal of 2 bases from V and 4 bases from J, the junction contained 12 bases not matched to a gene. CDR1 SGDLS and CDR2 YYNGEE come from the germline V gene. This CDR3 is CASSVLGGPSGYNEQFF. The DNA of the CDR3 is TGTGCCAGCAGCGTTTTGGGAGGGCCCTCCGGGTACAATGAGCAGTTCTTC.

This chain joins TRBV24-1 and TRBJ1-5, with TRBD1 identical over 8 bases. CDR3 size: 14 residues. Germline assignment: CDR1 KGHDR and CDR2 SFDVKD. J gave up 7 bases and V 3 bases, and 4 bases lay outside the gene matches. The CDR3 sequence: CATSDGQGGQPQHF. The CDR3 DNA is TGTGCCACCAGTGATGGACAGGGAGGGCAGCCCCAGCATTTT.

This clonotype came up a few times. This chain joins TRBV7-8 and TRBJ1-5; a weak D match, TRBD1 (5 bases). The V end lost 8 bases, the J end lost 4 bases, and 9 bases lay between the germline ends. The CDR3 has 12 residues. CDR1 and CDR2 from the germline V gene are SGHVS and FQNEAQ. Written as DNA, the CDR3 is TGTGCCAGCCTTGAGGGGAATCAGCCCCAGCATTTT. Encoded protein: CASLEGNQPQHF. The full variable domain, with the rest looked up from reference TRBV7-8 and TRBJ1-5, is GAGVSQSPRYKVAKRGQDVALRCDPISGHVSLFWYQQALGQGPEFLTYFQNEAQLDKSGLPSDRFFAERPEGSVSTLKIQRTQQEDSAVYLCASLEGNQPQHFGDGTRLSIL.

The V and J genes are TRBV6-2 or TRBV6-3 and TRBJ1-1; TRBD1 agrees at 7 bases. The germline V gene has CDR1 MNHEY and CDR2 SVGEGT. The CDR3 loop spans 13 amino acids. Trimming at V came to 6 bases and at J to 5 bases, leaving 6 bases not matched to a gene. The CDR3, as DNA: TGTGCCAGCAGACCATCGACAGGGACTGAAGCTTTCTTT. It specifies CASRPSTGTEAFF.

This clonotype was seen just once. This chain joins TRBV5-1 and TRBJ2-3; 11 nucleotides match TRBD2. This CDR3 has 15 residues. The V gene's germline CDR1 is SGHRS and CDR2 YFSETQ. Trimming removed 4 bases from V and 6 bases from J; junction bases left unmatched: 7. CDR3 region: CASSVTLAGGDTQYF. CDR3 nucleotides: TGCGCCAGCAGCGTAACCCTAGCGGGAGGTGATACGCAGTATTTT. The whole variable domain, filled in from reference TRBV5-1 and TRBJ2-3, reads KAGVTQTPRYLIKTRGQQVTLSCSPISGHRSVSWYQQTPGQGLQFLFEYFSETQRNKGNFPGRFSGRQFSNSRSEMNVSTLELGDSALYLCASSVTLAGGDTQYFGPGTRLTVL.

V is TRBV5-1 and J is TRBJ2-7; 9 bases fit TRBD2. Germline V gene data show CDR1 as SGHRS and CDR2 as YFSETQ. The ends lost 0 bases at V and 4 bases at J; junction bases unmatched: 5. The CDR3 extends over 15 amino acids. This CDR3 reads CASSLELAGGYEQYF. In DNA, the CDR3 is TGCGCCAGCAGCTTGGAACTAGCGGGCGGGTACGAGCAGTACTTC. The variable domain in full, with the rest retrieved from reference TRBV5-1 and TRBJ2-7, is KAGVTQTPRYLIKTRGQQVTLSCSPISGHRSVSWYQQTPGQGLQFLFEYFSETQRNKGNFPGRFSGRQFSNSRSEMNVSTLELGDSALYLCASSLELAGGYEQYFGPGTRLTVT.

This clonotype was observed a handful of times. The chain recombines TRBV7-9 with TRBJ2-1, with D possibly TRBD2 on 6 matching bases. CDR3 length: 15 residues. Germline-derived CDR1 and CDR2 are SEHNR and FQNEAQ (reference sequence). V was clipped by 1 base and J by 10 bases, with 17 bases between them. The CDR3 sequence: CASSLELAWNLEQFF. DNA for the CDR3: TGTGCCAGCAGCTTAGAGCTAGCGTGGAATCTAGAGCAGTTCTTC.

The chain uses TRBV12-3 or TRBV12-4 and TRBJ2-2, with D perhaps matching TRBD1 or TRBD2 (6 bases each). V dropped 6 bases and J dropped 11 bases, with 10 bases sitting between them. The CDR3 length is 11 residues. As DNA, the CDR3 is TGTGCCAGCAGATGGGGGGCTGAGCTGTTTTTT. It yields the protein CASRWGAELFF.

The chain joins TRBV20-1 to TRBJ2-3; D tentatively fits TRBD1 or TRBD2 (5 bases each). The V end lost 3 bases, the J end lost 0 bases, and 10 bases lay between the germline ends. This CDR3 region has 14 residues. Germline CDR1 is DFQATT and CDR2 is SNEGSKA (reference sequence). The CDR3 nucleotides read TGCAGTGCTAGTGGGGGAGATAGCACAGATACGCAGTATTTT. Translated, it gives CSASGGDSTDTQYF.

V is TRBV19 and J is TRBJ2-4, with 10 bases that match TRBD2. V shed 6 bases, J shed 6 bases, and the junction held 14 bases outside the gene matches. The germline V gene has CDR1 LNHDA and CDR2 SQIVND (reference sequence). The length of the CDR3 is 17 residues. Here the CDR3 reads CASSLLLKREGRNIQYF. CDR3 in DNA: TGTGCCAGTAGCCTGCTTCTTAAGCGGGAGGGCCGAAACATTCAGTACTTC.

The chain employs TRBV27 and TRBJ1-6, with no clear D. CDR1 is MNHEY, CDR2 SMNVEV, per germline (reference sequence). This CDR3 comprises 15 residues. The V and J ends lost 6 bases and 9 bases respectively, with 18 bases between them. DNA of the CDR3: TGTGCCAGCAGCCCCTTCGACGGCTCGAGTTCACCCCTCCACTTT. It codes for CASSPFDGSSSPLHF.

The rearrangement joins TRBV9 to TRBJ1-2, with 7 nucleotides matching TRBD1. Germline V gene lookup returns CDR1 SGDLS and CDR2 YYNGEE. The CDR3 length is 15 residues. Trimming removed 1 base from V and 7 bases from J; junction bases left unmatched: 10. The CDR3 reads CASSVLVTGTSGYTF. In DNA form, the CDR3 reads TGTGCCAGCAGCGTACTCGTGACAGGGACTTCTGGCTACACCTTC.

The chain joins TRBV6-2 or TRBV6-3 to TRBJ2-5; the match to TRBD1 covers 8 bases. Losses at the gene ends were 4 bases for V and 0 bases for J; bases not matched to a gene: 4. Germline CDR1 reads MNHEY; CDR2 reads SVGEGT. There are 15 residues in the CDR3. CDR3: CASSSRGRNQETQYF. The CDR3 DNA follows: TGTGCCAGCAGTTCCAGGGGGCGGAACCAAGAGACCCAGTACTTC.

V usage is TRBV12-3 or TRBV12-4 and J usage is TRBJ2-2; D not resolved. The CDR3 length is 14 residues. V was shortened by 4 bases and J by 0 bases, with 6 bases between the two germline ends. CDR3 bases: TGTGCCAGCAGTTACGCCACGAACACCGGGGAGCTGTTTTTT. Amino acid sequence: CASSYATNTGELFF.

The chain recombines TRBV7-2 with TRBJ2-1, with 8 bases fitting TRBD1. CDR3 length: 16 residues. In germline, CDR1 is SGHTA, CDR2 FQGNSA. V lost 3 bases and J lost 8; bases outside the gene matches: 12. The CDR3 DNA reads as TGTGCCAGCAGCTTCGGAGGGACAGGTAAAGGCGATGAGCAGTTCTTC. Residues: CASSFGGTGKGDEQFF.